The 9 T cell receptor beta chains below come from one sample, sequenced in a study of blood T cell repertoires in COVID-19. Assay: immunoSEQ multiplex PCR; the TCRdb copy retains only in-frame clones and omits some. This table has roughly 250,000 clones, around 90% appearing once. The material sequenced was peripheral blood. The receptor source for this set is a young man with COVID-19, enrolled during active disease.

The table lists this clone with a few counts. The chain joins TRBV3-1 (or the pseudogene TRBV3-2) to TRBJ1-5, with D possibly being TRBD1 (5 bases). The V and J ends lost 4 bases and 3 bases respectively, with 16 bases between them. This CDR3 contains 16 residues. Germline CDR1 reads LGHDT; CDR2 reads YNNKEL (reference sequence). The CDR3 coding sequence is TGTGCCAGCAGCCCCGACGGGGGGGGATCCAATCAGCCCCAGCATTTT. Its translation: CASSPDGGGSNQPQHF.

The chain is built from TRBV9 and TRBJ1-1; D unresolved. The germline CDR1 and CDR2 sequences are SGDLS and YYNGEE. V shed 0 bases and J shed 0 bases, with 6 bases lying between them. The CDR3 consists of 14 residues. For the CDR3, the DNA is TGTGCCAGCAGCGTAGGTAGATTGAACACTGAAGCTTTCTTT. Residues: CASSVGRLNTEAFF.

This chain connects TRBV11-2 to TRBJ2-3; D perhaps matches TRBD2 (6 bases). Germline CDR1 reads SGHAT; CDR2 reads FQNNGV. This CDR3 comprises 12 residues. V shed 8 bases and J shed 1 base, with 7 bases lying between them. CDR3 sequence: CASWGGTDTQYF. The CDR3 nucleotides are TGTGCCAGCTGGGGGGGCACAGATACGCAGTATTTT. Looking up the rest from reference TRBV11-2 and TRBJ2-3 gives the full variable domain: EAGVAQSPRYKIIEKRQSVAFWCNPISGHATLYWYQQILGQGPKLLIQFQNNGVVDDSQLPKDRFSAERLKGVDSTLKIQPAKLEDSAVYLCASWGGTDTQYFGPGTRLTVL.

The chain joins TRBV3-1 (or the pseudogene TRBV3-2) to TRBJ1-2; 7 bases agree with TRBD1. The V gene's germline CDR1 is LGHDT and CDR2 YNNKEL (reference sequence). The trim removed 2 bases at V and 3 bases at J, leaving 0 bases unmatched. The CDR3 length is 13 residues. Here the CDR3 DNA reads TGTGCCAGCAGCCAAACAGGGGACTATGGCTACACCTTC. It specifies CASSQTGDYGYTF.

This clone was observed once. This chain connects TRBV5-6 to TRBJ2-7; 9 nucleotides line up with TRBD1. The CDR3 has 17 residues. Losses at the gene ends were 4 bases for V and 4 bases for J; bases not matched to a gene: 15. The V gene's germline CDR1 is SGHDT and CDR2 YYEEEE. The CDR3 DNA follows: TGTGCCAGCAGCCAAGACACAGGGGGCGTTTTAATGTACGAGCAGTACTTC. Translated: CASSQDTGGVLMYEQYF.

The chain joins TRBV4-1 to TRBJ1-4, with a tentative D call TRBD1 (6 bases). CDR1 MGHRA and CDR2 YSYEKL come from the germline V gene. The CDR3 has 18 residues. The V and J ends lost 0 bases and 5 bases respectively, with 19 bases between them. DNA for the CDR3: TGCGCCAGCAGCCAAGACCCTCCCAGGGGCGGGGGCAATGAAAAACTGTTTTTT. Protein: CASSQDPPRGGGNEKLFF.

The chain couples TRBV6-5 to TRBJ2-3; a weak D match, TRBD2 (6 bases). Between the trimmed V and J ends, which lost 8 bases and 0 bases, there was a span of 9 bases. The CDR3 loop spans 13 amino acids. Germline V lookup: CDR1 MNHEY, CDR2 SVGAGI. The CDR3 DNA is TGTGCCAGCCAAGGGACTAGCACAGATACGCAGTATTTT. Translating it yields CASQGTSTDTQYF.

The chain uses TRBV20-1 and TRBJ2-1; D remains unclear. The length of the CDR3 is 11 residues. The germline CDR1 and CDR2 sequences are DFQATT and SNEGSKA (reference sequence). V dropped 7 bases and J dropped 9 bases, with 13 bases sitting between them. This CDR3 reads CSGLYLGEQFF. CDR3 nucleotide sequence: TGCAGTGGACTTTATCTTGGTGAGCAGTTCTTC.

The genes are TRBV4-1 and TRBJ2-5; 10 nucleotides align to TRBD2. The V and J ends lost 1 base and 1 base, in that order; junction bases with no gene match: 6. The length of the CDR3 is 17 residues. The germline gives CDR1 MGHRA, CDR2 YSYEKL. The CDR3 loop reads CASSQVNSGGTQETQYF. DNA of the CDR3: TGCGCCAGCAGCCAAGTTAATAGCGGGGGGACCCAAGAGACCCAGTACTTC.